Described below is a single T cell receptor (beta chain) sequence and its context. Its antigen is undetermined. The sample belongs to a study of blood T cells in healthy people across ages. Findings and limits, study-wide: Since the PBMCs were unsorted, naive and antigen-experienced cells could not be conclusively compared.

The germline V gene encodes CDR1 DFQATT and CDR2 SNEGSKA (reference sequence). The CDR3 covers 15 residues. With a J-beta primer mix and a sample-barcoded 5' primer, a second PCR ran 7 to 11 cycles. Template switching added a 12-random-nucleotide identifier to every cDNA molecule. MiXCR, applied by TCRdb to the 5' RACE reads, yields one record per CDR3 protein. The repertoire includes approximately 600,000 distinct CDR3 sequences, about 54% of them detected once, and roughly 34% sits in the top ten. The sequenced sample was blood. The TCR sequence derives from a man between 60 and 75 years old in good health. V is TRBV20-1 and J is TRBJ2-1; TRBD2 matches at 16 bases. The DNA end is more similar to TRBJ2-7, so the J call may be wrong. In DNA, the CDR3 is TGCAGTGCGCCGGGACTAGCGGGGGGGCCCTACGAGCAGTACTTC. Residues: CSAPGLAGGPYEQYF.